The 15 T cell receptor beta chains below all came from one sample that was sequenced in a study of T cells after yellow fever vaccination. MiXCR, run by TCRdb on the 5' RACE reads, gives a single entry per CDR3 protein. The repertoire holds hundreds of thousands of distinct CDR3 sequences, over 9% seen once, with more than 13% in the top ten. The sample here was PBMCs, taken on the day of the yellow fever booster vaccination. The receptors were sampled from a man in his thirties or forties who received the YFV17D yellow fever vaccine.

V and J are TRBV19 and TRBJ2-1; a possible D gene is TRBD2 (5 bases). V lost 5 bases to trimming and J lost 8 bases, with 16 bases between them. Germline V gives CDR1 LNHDA, CDR2 SQIVND (reference sequence). The CDR3 runs 14 residues. CDR3 DNA sequence: TGTGCCAGTAGTTCCCCAAGACAAGCGGATGAGCAGTTCTTC. The encoded protein is CASSSPRQADEQFF.

This clonotype appeared a few times. CDR3: CASSLAAVRTDTQYF. CDR3 coding DNA: TGTGCCAGCAGCTTAGCAGCAGTCCGCACAGATACGCAGTATTTT. The V and J genes are TRBV7-2 and TRBJ2-3; D gene uncertain. V lost 0 bases and J 1 base, leaving 8 bases between the germline ends. The CDR3 covers 15 residues. CDR1 is SGHTA and CDR2 is FQGNSA in the germline V gene.

This clonotype was seen a few times. Sequence at one end of the junction differs from germline and may be a read error. This chain joins TRBV7-7 and TRBJ2-1; no definite D call. CDR3 length: 13 residues. In germline, CDR1 is SSHAT, CDR2 FNYEAQ (reference sequence). In nucleotides, the CDR3 is TGTGCTAGCAGCTCAGTTCGGAGAGGTGAGCAGTTCTTC. Translation gives CASSSVRRGEQFF.

The chain links TRBV5-1 to TRBJ2-5; no firm D call. The CDR3 runs 15 residues. Germline V gives CDR1 SGHRS, CDR2 YFSETQ. Trimming cost V 4 bases and J 2 bases, with 15 bases left between them. The CDR3 nucleotides read TGCGCCAGCAGCAATGCAGGTACAACTCAAGAGACCCAGTACTTC. Translation gives CASSNAGTTQETQYF.

The chain couples TRBV24-1 to TRBJ2-2, with D tentatively TRBD1 or TRBD2 (5 bases each). This CDR3 is 16 amino acids long. Trimming pared 4 bases from V and 2 bases from J, leaving 13 bases between. Per germline, CDR1 KGHDR and CDR2 SFDVKD. The CDR3 DNA is TGTGCCACCAGTGACGCCGGGACCCAAAACACCGGGGAGCTGTTTTTT. Amino acid sequence: CATSDAGTQNTGELFF.

Turning to this clonotype: One end of the junction is discordant with germline, which a read error may explain. The V gene is TRBV7-8, the J gene TRBJ2-1; D may be TRBD1 or TRBD2 (6 bases each). The CDR3 has 14 residues. Germline V gene sequence: CDR1 SGHVS, CDR2 FQNEAQ. The CDR3 here is CASSWSGGRNEEFF. The CDR3 region has the DNA TGTGCCAGCAGCTGGTCCGGGGGCCGCAATGAGGAGTTCTTC.

The genes are TRBV23-1 and TRBJ2-7, with 9 bases matching TRBD1. TRBV23-1 is an ORF, and what it does is uncertain. The CDR3 spans 15 residues. Trimming removed 1 base from V and 3 bases from J; junction bases left unmatched: 4. The CDR3 loop reads CASSQYGQGSYEQYF. The DNA for the CDR3 is TGCGCCAGCAGTCAATACGGACAGGGGAGCTACGAGCAGTACTTC.

A few counts support this clonotype. The chain links TRBV10-1 to TRBJ2-7, with D perhaps given as TRBD1 or TRBD2 (5 bases each). Germline CDR1 WNHNN, CDR2 SYGVQD (reference sequence). V lost 0 bases and J lost 5, with 14 bases in between. This CDR3 region has 15 residues. The CDR3 sequence is CASSESTRGVNEQYF. CDR3 nucleotides: TGCGCCAGCAGTGAGTCCACTAGGGGTGTAAACGAGCAGTACTTC.

The J gene is TRBJ2-3, the V gene TRBV19; TRBD2 aligns across 9 bases. CDR1 is LNHDA, CDR2 SQIVND, per germline (reference sequence). The CDR3 loop spans 15 amino acids. V dropped 3 bases and J dropped 4; count of bases not matched to a gene: 5. The CDR3 protein is CASSIRGRVSDTQYF. For the CDR3, the DNA is TGTGCCAGTAGTATCCGCGGGAGGGTCTCAGATACGCAGTATTTT.

This chain links TRBV6-5 with TRBJ2-7, with a tentative D call TRBD1 (6 bases). Germline loops: CDR1 MNHEY, CDR2 SVGAGI. The CDR3 spans 15 residues. The ends were cut back, 0 bases at V and 3 bases at J, with 12 bases in the middle. The CDR3 spells CASSYSRGIGYEQYF. As DNA, the CDR3 is TGTGCCAGCAGTTACTCAAGGGGGATCGGCTACGAGCAGTACTTC.

The rearrangement uses TRBV20-1 and TRBJ1-2; tentative D call: TRBD1 (6 bases). The CDR3 extends over 12 amino acids. Germline V gives CDR1 DFQATT, CDR2 SNEGSKA (reference sequence). V was pared by 6 bases and J by 4 bases, with 12 bases between. CDR3 region: CSATGQPYGYTF. The CDR3 nucleotides read TGCAGTGCCACCGGACAGCCCTATGGCTACACCTTC.

This clonotype came up a few times. V usage is TRBV12-3 or TRBV12-4 and J usage is TRBJ2-4; a possible D gene is TRBD2 (7 bases). This CDR3 region has 15 residues. V was shortened by 8 bases and J by 8 bases, with 22 bases between the two germline ends. The CDR3 reads CASGGGRGARDIQYF. CDR3 nucleotide sequence: TGTGCCAGCGGGGGGGGGCGGGGAGCGAGGGACATTCAGTACTTC.

In its sample, this clonotype was seen once. V gene TRBV28 combines with J gene TRBJ1-4; TRBD1 is a possible D gene (5 bases). The CDR3 runs to 14 residues. V was trimmed by 3 bases and J by 7 bases, leaving 12 bases between them. Germline CDR1 is MDHEN and CDR2 is SYDVKM. CDR3 sequence reads: CASSLETGGEKLFF. DNA for the CDR3: TGTGCCAGCAGTTTGGAGACGGGGGGTGAAAAACTGTTTTTT.

This chain connects TRBV4-3 to TRBJ2-3; 11 bases map to TRBD1. Germline V lookup: CDR1 LGHNA, CDR2 YSLEER. V was pared by 1 base and J by 2 bases, with 5 bases of the junction left unmatched. CDR3 size: 17 residues. CDR3 loop: CASSQGTGGGNTDTQYF. The CDR3 DNA is TGCGCCAGCAGCCAAGGGACAGGGGGCGGGAACACAGATACGCAGTATTTT.

This sequence joins TRBV29-1 and TRBJ2-1, with D possibly being TRBD1 or TRBD2 (5 bases each). The CDR3 sequence is 15 residues long. Germline values: CDR1 SQVTM, CDR2 ANQGSEA. Trimming stripped 4 bases from V and 2 bases from J, with 15 bases between. In nucleotides, the CDR3 is TGCAGCGTTGGGGGAACCGGGACCGCCTACAATGAGCAGTTCTTC. Amino acids: CSVGGTGTAYNEQFF.